This T cell receptor beta chain was retrieved from a study of cytomegalovirus exposure and HLA in healthy donors. Sequenced by immunoSEQ multiplex PCR; TCRdb stores in-frame clones only, minus some. The sample shows 180,000 or so clones, more than 75% of them seen only once. CDR3 size: 14 residues. Per germline, CDR1 SGHVS and CDR2 FQNEAQ. With 0 bases removed from V and 0 bases from J, the gap between germline ends came to 5 bases. The sample was PBMCs. V gene TRBV7-8 combines with J gene TRBJ2-5; no definite D call. This clonotype was sampled from a man younger than 35 in good health and CMV-seropositive. CDR3 sequence: CASSLAGNQETQYF. The CDR3 DNA reads as TGTGCCAGCAGCTTAGCGGGCAACCAAGAGACCCAGTACTTC.